The 25 T cell receptor beta chains below come from one sample, sequenced in a study of blood T cell repertoires in COVID-19. TCRdb's copy holds only in-frame clones and misses some; the assay was immunoSEQ multiplex PCR. The sample yields approximately 470,000 clones, 87% seen once. Source material: PBMCs or T cells enriched from blood (not recorded which). The receptor source for this set is a woman younger than 35 who had recovered from COVID-19.

The chain links TRBV18 to TRBJ1-1; 12 bases map to TRBD1. Trimming at V came to 5 bases and at J to 3 bases, leaving 7 bases not matched to a gene. The CDR3 length is 16 residues. Germline CDR1 and CDR2: KGHSH and LQKENI. The CDR3 DNA is TGTGCCAGCTCAGGGGACAGGGGGCGCATGGACACTGAAGCTTTCTTT. Protein product: CASSGDRGRMDTEAFF.

The rearrangement joins TRBV30 to TRBJ1-2; D is possibly TRBD1 (5 bases). V was trimmed by 2 bases and J by 8 bases, leaving 15 bases between them. The CDR3 consists of 13 residues. Germline V gene sequence: CDR1 GTSNPN, CDR2 SVGIG (reference sequence). The CDR3 DNA reads TGTGCCTGGAGTCCCAACTGGGGGGGAGGCTACACCTTC. This translates into CAWSPNWGGGYTF.

This clone was recorded only once. The chain carries TRBV18 and TRBJ2-7; D ambiguous. The germline gives CDR1 KGHSH, CDR2 LQKENI. The CDR3 runs to 14 residues. The V end was cut by 4 bases, the J end by 6 bases, with 16 bases between. The DNA for the CDR3 is TGTGCCAGCTCACGTCAGGCCCTATCTGGCGAGCAGTACTTC. It codes for CASSRQALSGEQYF.

The V call is TRBV9, the J call TRBJ2-5; possible D gene TRBD1, 6 bases. Germline loops: CDR1 SGDLS, CDR2 YYNGEE. This CDR3 has 13 residues. V lost 4 bases and J lost 4, with 11 bases in between. The CDR3 here is CASSPRGGETQYF. CDR3 nucleotides: TGTGCCAGCAGCCCCCGAGGGGGAGAGACCCAGTACTTC.

This sequence joins TRBV5-3 and TRBJ2-7, with D possibly being TRBD1 (6 bases). TRBV5-3 is designated an ORF whose function remains uncertain. V was clipped by 2 bases and J by 4 bases, with 13 bases between them. The CDR3 is 14 amino acids. CDR3 residues: CARSFLAGEYEQYF. The CDR3 DNA follows: TGTGCCAGAAGCTTCTTAGCAGGGGAATACGAGCAGTACTTC.

The chain employs TRBV5-4 and TRBJ2-4; TRBD1 is a possible D gene (6 bases). The CDR3 length is 14 residues. Germline CDR1 SGHNT, CDR2 YYREEE (reference sequence). With 1 base removed from V and 3 bases from J, the gap between germline ends came to 8 bases. Written as DNA, the CDR3 is TGTGCCAGCAGCTTGACAGGGTTCAAAAACATTCAGTACTTC. It yields the protein CASSLTGFKNIQYF. Drawing the rest from reference TRBV5-4 and TRBJ2-4, the complete variable domain is ETGVTQSPTHLIKTRGQQVTLRCSSQSGHNTVSWYQQALGQGPQFIFQYYREEENGRGNFPPRFSGLQFPNYSSELNVNALELDDSALYLCASSLTGFKNIQYFGAGTRLSVL.

J is TRBJ1-2 and V is TRBV23-1; TRBD1 agrees at 7 bases. TRBV23-1 falls under the ORF class, with uncertain function. V gave up 2 bases and J gave up 7 bases; unmatched junction bases: 1. The CDR3 spans 12 residues. CDR3 nucleotide sequence: TGCGCCAGCAGTCAACAGGGGGTTGGCTACACCTTC. This sequence encodes CASSQQGVGYTF.

This chain connects TRBV6-2 or TRBV6-3 to TRBJ1-5, with D unclear. V lost 2 bases and J 0 bases, leaving 8 bases between the germline ends. The CDR3 spans 15 residues. In germline, CDR1 is MNHEY, CDR2 SVGEGT. The CDR3 bases are TGTGCCAGCAGTTACCCAGGAAATAGCAATCAGCCCCAGCATTTT. It is translated as CASSYPGNSNQPQHF.

The chain has TRBV30 and TRBJ1-1; D call uncertain. The ends were cut back, 2 bases at V and 7 bases at J, with 11 bases in the middle. The CDR3 sequence is 12 residues long. Looked up from germline, CDR1 is GTSNPN and CDR2 is SVGIG (reference sequence). The CDR3 reads CAWSSGRGEAFF. In DNA, the CDR3 is TGTGCCTGGAGTTCGGGCCGGGGTGAAGCTTTCTTT.

The chain has TRBV19 and TRBJ1-3; no firm D call. Germline values: CDR1 LNHDA, CDR2 SQIVND (reference sequence). CDR3 length: 14 residues. V dropped 3 bases and J dropped 2 bases, with 8 bases sitting between them. CDR3 sequence: CASSIIGAGNTIYF. For the CDR3, the DNA is TGTGCCAGTAGTATTATCGGGGCTGGAAACACCATATATTTT.

The V and J genes are TRBV12-5 and TRBJ2-5; 10 positions match TRBD2. Germline lookup yields CDR1 LGHNT and CDR2 FRNRAP. Trimming removed 5 bases from V and 2 bases from J; junction bases left unmatched: 5. CDR3 length: 15 amino acids. The CDR3 reads CASGPLAGSQETQYF. The CDR3 bases are TGTGCTAGTGGTCCACTAGCGGGATCACAAGAGACCCAGTACTTC.

The table lists this clone with a count of one. The rearrangement links TRBV14 to TRBJ1-5, with D possibly being TRBD1 (5 bases). The CDR3 covers 16 residues. V lost 0 bases, J lost 5 bases, and 14 bases lay in between. The germline V gene encodes CDR1 SGHDN and CDR2 FVKESK. Here the CDR3 reads CASSQEPGFSDQPQHF. The DNA of the CDR3 is TGTGCCAGCAGCCAAGAGCCAGGGTTTTCGGATCAGCCCCAGCATTTT.

The gene calls are TRBV7-8 and TRBJ1-2; weak D call: TRBD1 (6 bases). This CDR3 has 13 amino acids. V was trimmed by 3 bases and J by 7 bases, leaving 12 bases between them. Germline CDR1 SGHVS, CDR2 FQNEAQ. In DNA, the CDR3 is TGTGCCAGCAGCTTCGACAGGTCCCGTGGCTACACCTTC. Translating gives CASSFDRSRGYTF.

The rearrangement links TRBV4-1 to TRBJ2-7; 9 bases map to TRBD1. The CDR3 loop spans 15 amino acids. Germline V gene lookup returns CDR1 MGHRA and CDR2 YSYEKL. Trimming took 4 bases from V and 1 from J; bases not matched to a gene: 5. The CDR3 loop is CASSPSTGGSYEQYF. CDR3 in DNA: TGCGCCAGCAGCCCCTCGACAGGGGGTTCCTACGAGCAGTACTTC.

The chain carries TRBV2 and TRBJ1-6; D is undetermined. V shed 7 bases and J shed 0 bases, with 4 bases lying between them. Germline values: CDR1 SNHLY, CDR2 FYNNEI. This CDR3 is built from 13 residues. CDR3: CASMYSYNSPLHF. As DNA, the CDR3 is TGTGCCAGCATGTACTCCTATAATTCACCCCTCCACTTT. Combining the CDR3 with reference TRBV2 and TRBJ1-6 gives the whole variable domain EPEVTQTPSHQVTQMGQEVILRCVPISNHLYFYWYRQILGQKVEFLVSFYNNEISEKSEIFDDQFSVERPDGSNFTLKIRSTKLEDSAMYFCASMYSYNSPLHFGNGTRLTVT.

The chain uses TRBV7-9 and TRBJ2-3, with 10 bases fitting TRBD1. From germline, CDR1 is SEHNR and CDR2 FQNEAQ (reference sequence). The CDR3 spans 15 residues. V lost 5 bases, J lost 3 bases, and 5 bases stayed unmatched. The chain's CDR3 is CASSPGQGVTDTQYF. For the CDR3, the DNA is TGTGCCAGCAGCCCCGGACAGGGGGTAACAGATACGCAGTATTTT.

The count of this clone is one. This sequence joins TRBV6-5 and TRBJ1-6; D remains ambiguous. Germline CDR1 reads MNHEY; CDR2 reads SVGAGI. The V end was cut by 6 bases, the J end by 5 bases, with 8 bases between. This CDR3 region has 13 residues. CDR3: CASSPVNNSPLHF. CDR3 sequence (DNA): TGTGCCAGCAGCCCCGTTAATAATTCACCCCTCCACTTT.

The V gene is TRBV5-1, the J gene TRBJ1-1; TRBD1 is a possible D gene (5 bases). V shed 1 base and J shed 6 bases, with 13 bases lying between them. CDR3 length equals 14 residues. CDR1 and CDR2 (germline): SGHRS, YFSETQ. CDR3 loop: CASSLLTDPAEAFF. In DNA form, the CDR3 reads TGCGCCAGCAGCTTGTTGACAGACCCGGCTGAAGCTTTCTTT.

The chain carries TRBV28 and TRBJ1-5; the D is unclear. V was pared by 2 bases and J by 5 bases, with 13 bases between. Looked up from germline, CDR1 is MDHEN and CDR2 is SYDVKM. The CDR3 runs 15 residues. DNA of the CDR3: TGTGCCAGCAGTTTACGTCGGGATAGGTATCAGCCCCAGCATTTT. It codes for CASSLRRDRYQPQHF.

The chain carries TRBV28 and TRBJ2-7; TRBD1 is a possible D gene (5 bases). Germline lookup yields CDR1 MDHEN and CDR2 SYDVKM. Trimming left V 2 bases short and J 5 bases short, with 16 bases between. The CDR3 runs to 15 residues. CDR3 protein: CASSLAGWRVDEQYF. The CDR3 region has the DNA TGTGCCAGCAGTTTAGCAGGGTGGCGAGTCGACGAGCAGTACTTC.

This chain links TRBV13 with TRBJ2-1, with 11 bases lining up with TRBD2. J gave up 5 bases and V 4 bases, and 10 bases lay outside the gene matches. The CDR3 loop spans 17 amino acids. CDR1 PRHDT and CDR2 FYEKMQ come from the germline V gene (reference sequence). CDR3 residues: CASSSLFSGGVDNEQFF. CDR3 DNA: TGTGCCAGCAGCTCCTTATTTAGCGGGGGGGTAGACAATGAGCAGTTCTTC.

This chain links TRBV5-6 with TRBJ2-7; TRBD1 aligns across 9 bases. V lost 1 base, J lost 5 bases, and 10 bases stayed unmatched. The CDR3 has 16 amino acids. CDR1 and CDR2 from the germline V gene are SGHDT and YYEEEE. CDR3 nucleotides: TGTGCCAGCAGCTTGATCGGGACAGGGAGGACCGACGAGCAGTACTTC. This encodes CASSLIGTGRTDEQYF.

Remarks on this clone: An end of the junction does not agree with germline; a read error may underlie this. The rearrangement uses TRBV30 and TRBJ2-5; tentatively, D is TRBD2 (6 bases). From germline, CDR1 is GTSNPN and CDR2 SVGIG (reference sequence). CDR3 length: 14 amino acids. The chain's CDR3 is CAWSVSRGGESRDF. CDR3 DNA: TGTGCCTGGAGTGTAAGTCGTGGAGGGGAATCAAGGGACTTC.

The CDR3 sequence is CASSLDRGGTGELFF. In DNA form, the CDR3 reads TGTGCCAGCAGCTTAGACAGGGGAGGGACCGGGGAGCTGTTTTTT. The V gene is TRBV11-3, the J gene TRBJ2-2; D is possibly TRBD2 (7 bases). The CDR3 totals 15 residues. From germline, CDR1 is SGHNT and CDR2 YENEEA. V lost 0 bases to trimming and J lost 5 bases, with 10 bases between them.

The rearrangement links TRBV4-2 to TRBJ2-2, with a weak D call TRBD1 (6 bases). The CDR3 has 16 amino acids. The germline gives CDR1 LGHNA, CDR2 YNFKEQ. V lost 4 bases to trimming and J lost 4 bases, with 16 bases between them. The chain's CDR3 is CASSPFNREVTGELFF. In DNA, the CDR3 is TGTGCCAGCAGCCCCTTCAACAGGGAAGTCACCGGGGAGCTGTTTTTT.